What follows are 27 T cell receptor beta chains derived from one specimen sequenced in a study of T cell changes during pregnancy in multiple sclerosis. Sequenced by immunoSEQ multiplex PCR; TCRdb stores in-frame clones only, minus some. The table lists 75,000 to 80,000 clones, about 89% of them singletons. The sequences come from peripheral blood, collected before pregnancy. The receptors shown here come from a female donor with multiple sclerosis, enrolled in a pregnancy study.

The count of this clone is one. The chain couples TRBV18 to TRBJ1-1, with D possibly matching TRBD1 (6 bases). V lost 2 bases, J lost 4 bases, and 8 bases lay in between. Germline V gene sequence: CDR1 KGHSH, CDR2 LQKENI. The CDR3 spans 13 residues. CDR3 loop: CASSPEGGTEAFF. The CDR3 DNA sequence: TGTGCCAGCTCACCAGAAGGGGGCACTGAAGCTTTCTTT.

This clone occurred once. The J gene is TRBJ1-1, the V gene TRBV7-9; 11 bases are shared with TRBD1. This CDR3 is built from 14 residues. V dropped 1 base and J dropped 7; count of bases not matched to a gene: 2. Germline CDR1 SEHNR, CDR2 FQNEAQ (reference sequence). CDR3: CASSLGGQGVEAFF. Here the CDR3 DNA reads TGTGCCAGCAGCTTAGGGGGACAGGGGGTTGAAGCTTTCTTT.

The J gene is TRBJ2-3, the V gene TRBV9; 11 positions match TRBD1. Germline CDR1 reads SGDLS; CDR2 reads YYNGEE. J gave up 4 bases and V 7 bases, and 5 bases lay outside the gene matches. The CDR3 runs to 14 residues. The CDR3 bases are TGTGCCAGCGGAAGGGGACAGGGGGCAGATACGCAGTATTTT. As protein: CASGRGQGADTQYF.

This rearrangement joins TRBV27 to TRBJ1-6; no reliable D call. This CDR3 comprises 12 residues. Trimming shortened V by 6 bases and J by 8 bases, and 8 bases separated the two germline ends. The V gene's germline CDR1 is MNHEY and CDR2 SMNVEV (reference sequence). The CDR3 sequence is CASRQEYSPLHF. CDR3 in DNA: TGTGCCAGCAGGCAGGAATATTCACCCCTCCACTTT.

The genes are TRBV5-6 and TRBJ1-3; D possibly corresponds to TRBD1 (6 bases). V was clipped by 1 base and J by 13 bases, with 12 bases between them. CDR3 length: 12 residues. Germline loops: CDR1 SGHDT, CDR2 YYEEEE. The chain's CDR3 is CASSLLQGAIYF. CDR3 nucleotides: TGTGCCAGCAGCTTGCTACAGGGAGCTATATATTTT.

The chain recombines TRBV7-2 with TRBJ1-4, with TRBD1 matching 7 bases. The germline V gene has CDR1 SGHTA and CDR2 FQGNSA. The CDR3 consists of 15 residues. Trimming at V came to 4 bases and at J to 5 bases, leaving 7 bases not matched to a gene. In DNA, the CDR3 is TGTGCCAGCAGCTACCAACAGGGGTGGAATGAAAAACTGTTTTTT. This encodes CASSYQQGWNEKLFF.

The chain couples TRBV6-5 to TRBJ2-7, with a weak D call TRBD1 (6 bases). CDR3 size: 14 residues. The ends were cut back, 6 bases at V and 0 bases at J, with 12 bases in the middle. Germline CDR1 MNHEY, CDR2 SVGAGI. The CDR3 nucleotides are TGTGCCAGCAGCCCAAGGACAGTCTCCTACGAGCAGTACTTC. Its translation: CASSPRTVSYEQYF.

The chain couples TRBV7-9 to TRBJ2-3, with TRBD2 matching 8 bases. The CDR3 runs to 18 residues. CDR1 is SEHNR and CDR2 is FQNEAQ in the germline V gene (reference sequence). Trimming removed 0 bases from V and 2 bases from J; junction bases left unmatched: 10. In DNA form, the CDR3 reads TGTGCCAGCAGCTTAGCATCCGGGAGGGCCCGTTTCACAGATACGCAGTATTTT. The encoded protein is CASSLASGRARFTDTQYF.

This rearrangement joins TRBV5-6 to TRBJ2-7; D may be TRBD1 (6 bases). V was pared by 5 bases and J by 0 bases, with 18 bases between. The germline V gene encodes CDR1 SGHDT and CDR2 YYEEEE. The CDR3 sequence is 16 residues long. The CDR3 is CASRYFDRPSSYEQYF. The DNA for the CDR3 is TGTGCCAGCAGATATTTTGACAGGCCGAGCTCCTACGAGCAGTACTTC.

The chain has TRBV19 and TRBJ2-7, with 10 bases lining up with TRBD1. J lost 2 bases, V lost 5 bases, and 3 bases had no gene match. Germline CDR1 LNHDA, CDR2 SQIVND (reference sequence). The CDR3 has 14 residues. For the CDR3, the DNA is TGTGCCAGTAGTTTGGACAGGGGGACCTACGAGCAGTACTTC. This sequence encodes CASSLDRGTYEQYF.

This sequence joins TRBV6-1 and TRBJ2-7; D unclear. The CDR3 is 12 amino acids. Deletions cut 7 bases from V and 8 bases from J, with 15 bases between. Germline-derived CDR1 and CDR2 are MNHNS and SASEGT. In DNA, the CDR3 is TGTGCCAGCACCCTAAACCAACGTAAGCAGTACTTC. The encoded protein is CASTLNQRKQYF.

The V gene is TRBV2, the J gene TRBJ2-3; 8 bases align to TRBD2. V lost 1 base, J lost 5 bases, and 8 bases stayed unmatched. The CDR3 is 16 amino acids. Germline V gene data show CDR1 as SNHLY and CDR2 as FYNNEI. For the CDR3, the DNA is TGTGCCAGCAGTGAAGGGCGGGGGGCCCAGTTAGATACGCAGTATTTT. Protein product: CASSEGRGAQLDTQYF.

Here the CDR3 DNA reads TGTGCCAGCAGTTCCACAAGTAGGGGTGGTGGTGAAAAACTGTTTTTT. Translated, it gives CASSSTSRGGGEKLFF. V and J are TRBV27 and TRBJ1-4, with D perhaps matching TRBD1 (5 bases). The V gene lost 4 bases and the J gene lost 7 bases, with 19 bases spanning the gap. CDR3 length: 16 amino acids. Germline lookup yields CDR1 MNHEY and CDR2 SMNVEV (reference sequence).

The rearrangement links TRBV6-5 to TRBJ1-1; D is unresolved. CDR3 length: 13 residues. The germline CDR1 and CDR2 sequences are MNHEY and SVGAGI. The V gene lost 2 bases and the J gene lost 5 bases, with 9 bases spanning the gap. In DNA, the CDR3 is TGTGCCAGCAGTTACGGGCCGGGAACTGAAGCTTTCTTT. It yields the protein CASSYGPGTEAFF.

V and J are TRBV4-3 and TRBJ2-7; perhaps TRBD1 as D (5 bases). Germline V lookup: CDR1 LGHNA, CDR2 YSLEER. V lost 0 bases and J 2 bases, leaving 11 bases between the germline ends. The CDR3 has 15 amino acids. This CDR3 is CASSQDLPGPYEQYF. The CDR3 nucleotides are TGCGCCAGCAGCCAAGATTTGCCAGGGCCCTACGAGCAGTACTTC.

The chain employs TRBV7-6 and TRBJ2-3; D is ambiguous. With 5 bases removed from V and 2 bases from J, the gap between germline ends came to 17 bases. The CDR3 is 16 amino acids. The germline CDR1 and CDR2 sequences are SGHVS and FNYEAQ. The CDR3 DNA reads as TGTGCCAGCAGCCCAGAAGGTAGCAGCGCCACAGATACGCAGTATTTT. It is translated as CASSPEGSSATDTQYF.

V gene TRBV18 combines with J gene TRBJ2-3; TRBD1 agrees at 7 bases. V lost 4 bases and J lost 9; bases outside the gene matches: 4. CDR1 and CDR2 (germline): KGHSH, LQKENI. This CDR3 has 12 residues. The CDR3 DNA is TGTGCCAGCTCACTCCTGACAGGGACGCAGTATTTT. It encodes CASSLLTGTQYF.

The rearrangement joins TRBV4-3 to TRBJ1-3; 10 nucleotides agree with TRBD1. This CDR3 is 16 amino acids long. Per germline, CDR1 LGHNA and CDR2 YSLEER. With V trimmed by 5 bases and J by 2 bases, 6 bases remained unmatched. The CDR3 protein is CASSEGTGVTGNTIYF. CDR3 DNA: TGCGCCAGCAGCGAAGGGACAGGGGTAACTGGAAACACCATATATTTT.

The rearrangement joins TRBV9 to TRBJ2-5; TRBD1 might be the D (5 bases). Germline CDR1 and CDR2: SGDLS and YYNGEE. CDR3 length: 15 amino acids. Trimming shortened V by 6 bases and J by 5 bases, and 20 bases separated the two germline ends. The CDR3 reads CASTPVDGAGETQYF. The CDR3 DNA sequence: TGTGCCAGCACCCCAGTTGATGGGGCAGGGGAGACCCAGTACTTC.

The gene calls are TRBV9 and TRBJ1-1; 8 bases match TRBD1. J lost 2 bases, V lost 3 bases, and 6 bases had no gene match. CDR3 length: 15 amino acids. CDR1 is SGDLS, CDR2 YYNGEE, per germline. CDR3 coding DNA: TGTGCCAGCAGCGCTATGACAGGGGCAAACACTGAAGCTTTCTTT. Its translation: CASSAMTGANTEAFF.

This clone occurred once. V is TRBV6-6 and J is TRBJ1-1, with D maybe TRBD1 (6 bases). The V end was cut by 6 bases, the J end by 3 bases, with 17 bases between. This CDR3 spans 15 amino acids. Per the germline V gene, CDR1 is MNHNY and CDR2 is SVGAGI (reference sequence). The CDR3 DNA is TGTGCCAGCAGAGGCCAGGGGTTTATTTACACTGAAGCTTTCTTT. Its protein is CASRGQGFIYTEAFF.

This chain's CDR3 is CASTAVGVTRPDTF. The CDR3 DNA sequence: TGTGCCAGCACGGCGGTAGGGGTTACCAGGCCGGACACCTTC. The rearrangement links TRBV2 to TRBJ1-2; perhaps TRBD1 as D (5 bases). This CDR3 spans 14 amino acids. Trimming left V 7 bases short and J 12 bases short, with 24 bases between. Per germline, CDR1 SNHLY and CDR2 FYNNEI.

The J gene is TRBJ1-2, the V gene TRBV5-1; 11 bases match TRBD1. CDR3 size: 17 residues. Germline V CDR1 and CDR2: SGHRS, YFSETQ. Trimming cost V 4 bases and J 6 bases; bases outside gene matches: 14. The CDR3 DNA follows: TGCGCCAGCAGCCCGCGGACAGGGGGCCGGATCTCGGATGGCTACACCTTC. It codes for CASSPRTGGRISDGYTF.

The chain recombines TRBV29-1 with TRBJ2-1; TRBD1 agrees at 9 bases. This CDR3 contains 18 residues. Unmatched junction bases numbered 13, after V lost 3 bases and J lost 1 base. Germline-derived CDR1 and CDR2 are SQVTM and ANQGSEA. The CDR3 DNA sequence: TGCAGCGTTGAGCAGGACAGGGGATCGTCCGGGTCCTACAATGAGCAGTTCTTC. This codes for CSVEQDRGSSGSYNEQFF.

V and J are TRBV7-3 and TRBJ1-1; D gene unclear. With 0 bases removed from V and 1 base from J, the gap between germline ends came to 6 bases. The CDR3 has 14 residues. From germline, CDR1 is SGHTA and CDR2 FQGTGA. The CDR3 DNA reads TGTGCCAGCAGCTTAACGACTGGGAACACTGAAGCTTTCTTT. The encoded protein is CASSLTTGNTEAFF.

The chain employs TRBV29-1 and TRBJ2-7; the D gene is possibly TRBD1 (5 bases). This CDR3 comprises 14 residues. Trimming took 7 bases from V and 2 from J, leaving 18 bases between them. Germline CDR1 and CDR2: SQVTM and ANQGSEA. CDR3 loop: CSASDRPTTYEQYF. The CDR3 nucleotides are TGCAGCGCCTCCGACAGACCAACCACCTACGAGCAGTACTTC.

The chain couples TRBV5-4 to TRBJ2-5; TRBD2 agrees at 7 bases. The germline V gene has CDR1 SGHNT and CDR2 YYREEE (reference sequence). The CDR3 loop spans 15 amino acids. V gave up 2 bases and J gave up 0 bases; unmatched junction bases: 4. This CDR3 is CASSFGTSDQETQYF. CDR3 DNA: TGTGCCAGCAGCTTCGGAACTAGCGACCAAGAGACCCAGTACTTC.